This T cell receptor beta chain was recovered during a study of sequential checkpoint blockade in melanoma. The overall study: After both sequences, patients received maintenance nivolumab.

This clone was picked up a small number of times. This CDR3 spans 15 amino acids. Trimming removed 4 bases from V and 7 bases from J; junction bases left unmatched: 8. CDR1 is SGHKS, CDR2 YYEKEE, per germline (reference sequence). Profiling relied on immunoSEQ multiplex PCR, and the TCRdb table lists in-frame clones only, not all of them. Here the sample spans 9,500 to 15,000 clones, roughly 80% being singletons. Regarding treatment: randomized to nivolumab then ipilimumab (arm A) or the reverse (arm B). DNA-damaging chemotherapy had not been given to any patient beforehand. Live CD3+CD8+ CD19− CD56− cells were sorted from PBMCs.

This sequence joins TRBV5-5 and TRBJ1-5; 10 bases agree with TRBD1. Sample: CD8+ T cells sorted from blood (inferred from file names), taken from a patient given nivolumab and ipilimumab in sequence. This clonotype was sampled from a human donor with melanoma. In DNA, the CDR3 is TGTGCCAGCAGCCCGTGGGACAGGGGAGACCAGCCCCAGCATTTT. Its translation: CASSPWDRGDQPQHF.